This T cell receptor (beta chain) was sequenced for a study of T cell repertoires in aging, cancer and after chemotherapy. Study background: The full dataset contained several million TCR reads. Study findings and constraints: Compared with age-matched healthy donors, untreated hematological or solid cancer patients showed higher blood TCR clonality. Loss of evenness, beyond lost richness, contributed to age-related TCR diversity decline in cancer patients. Median generation probability rose over the chemotherapy interval in each cancer cohort, suggesting rebound thymic output.

On this clonotype: Its target is unknown.

Rearranged V-D-J TRB sequences were amplified with a mixed TRB-A/B primer pool. One entry per CDR3 protein, called by TCRdb with MiXCR from the multiplex PCR reads. The table lists 10,000 or so distinct CDR3 sequences, about 31% of them singletons. TCR beta rearrangements were amplified from peripheral blood genomic DNA. Sequences were obtained from blood. This TCR was recovered from a human donor in good health. The donor label of this sample is uncertain.

Here the CDR3 reads CASSRPIGSANTIYF. In nucleotides, the CDR3 is TGCGCCAGCAGCCGTCCAATTGGTAGCGCGAACACCATATATTTT. The chain recombines TRBV4-1 with TRBJ1-3; D remains unclear. This CDR3 is 15 amino acids long. Trimming removed 4 bases from V and 7 bases from J, with 17 bases in between. Germline CDR1 MGHRA, CDR2 YSYEKL.